This is a list of T cell receptor beta chains from one sample in a study of cytomegalovirus exposure and HLA in healthy donors. The protocol was immunoSEQ multiplex PCR, while the TCRdb copy is restricted to in-frame clones and leaves out a portion. The sample holds approximately 44,000 clones; about 88% are singletons and the top ten take about 7%. Source material: PBMCs. Every receptor here comes from a woman younger than 45 in good health and CMV-seronegative. The CDR3 runs from the conserved cysteine through the conserved F or W. Each record gives: J gene, V gene, CDR3 protein.

J: TRBJ2-2; V: TRBV27; CDR3: CASSLSTGFTGELFF
J: TRBJ1-2; V: TRBV6-6; CDR3: CAIAQGGIGYTF
J: TRBJ2-2; V: TRBV7-2; CDR3: CASSPGWGNTGELFF
J: TRBJ2-1; V: TRBV5-1; CDR3: CASSLGVTSDEQFF
J: TRBJ2-7; V: TRBV28; CDR3: CASSPGQSYEQYF
J: TRBJ2-5; V: TRBV5-1; CDR3: CASSSGRGQETQYF
J: TRBJ1-3; V: TRBV7-6; CDR3: CASSLARDRSGNTIYF
J: TRBJ1-5; V: TRBV7-8; CDR3: CASSLNDRGYSNQPQHF
J: TRBJ2-5; V: TRBV7-2; CDR3: CASSPSAVQYF
J: TRBJ2-5; V: TRBV18; CDR3: CASSVIQVSETQYF
J: TRBJ2-3; V: TRBV29-1; CDR3: CSVVESAQYF
J: TRBJ2-2; V: TRBV2; CDR3: CASSKTGQAGELFF
J: TRBJ2-1; V: TRBV28; CDR3: CASSLLREKDYNEQFF
J: TRBJ2-5; V: TRBV18; CDR3: CASSPNRETQYF
J: TRBJ2-3; V: TRBV7-2; CDR3: CASSQRTSGRTDTQYF
J: TRBJ2-7; V: TRBV28; CDR3: CASSTTVRAGIDEQYF
J: TRBJ1-5; V: TRBV4-3; CDR3: CASSQGTGQGQPQHF
J: TRBJ1-1; V: TRBV5-5; CDR3: CASSTQVLAITEAFF
J: TRBJ2-5; V: TRBV9; CDR3: CASSVGGGSAQETQYF
J: TRBJ2-5; V: TRBV29-1; CDR3: CSAWGVGETQYF
J: TRBJ2-1; V: TRBV4-2; CDR3: CASGSGSGGDNEQFF
J: TRBJ1-4; V: TRBV11-2; CDR3: CASSSTAGTANEKLFF
J: TRBJ2-7; V: TRBV5-1; CDR3: CASSFQGTSGPYEQYF
J: TRBJ2-7; V: TRBV27; CDR3: CASSPRPSSYEQYF
J: TRBJ1-1; V: TRBV7-9; CDR3: CASSRDSPTAEAFF
J: TRBJ1-5; V: TRBV11-3; CDR3: CASIPQRQGNQPQHF
J: TRBJ1-1; V: TRBV19; CDR3: CASSILGTVINTEAFF
J: TRBJ1-1; V: TRBV10-3; CDR3: CAISERTGPTEAFF
J: TRBJ1-1; V: TRBV6-5; CDR3: CASSRAGQGTEAFF
J: TRBJ1-5; V: TRBV19; CDR3: CASSIERFSNQPQHF
J: TRBJ2-7; V: TRBV5-1; CDR3: CASTGTSGSYEQYF
J: TRBJ2-1; V: TRBV27; CDR3: CASSFSPTGLDDYNEQFF
J: TRBJ1-1; V: TRBV28; CDR3: CASSSGVGFGTEAFF
J: TRBJ2-5; V: TRBV13; CDR3: CASISSGGETQYF
J: TRBJ2-5; V: TRBV6-6; CDR3: CASSAAREETQYF
J: TRBJ2-3; V: TRBV6-5; CDR3: CASRQRETTDTQYF
J: TRBJ2-1; V: TRBV9; CDR3: CASSAGQGPYNEQFF
J: TRBJ2-6; V: TRBV9; CDR3: CASSPGASGANVLTF
J: TRBJ1-5; V: TRBV27; CDR3: CASRGTGFFQPQHF
J: TRBJ1-2; V: TRBV19; CDR3: CASSMYMDRVRIGYTF
J: TRBJ2-7; V: TRBV30; CDR3: CAWSYGQGPGEQYF
J: TRBJ1-2; V: TRBV28; CDR3: CASSFRDRGYGYTF
J: TRBJ2-7; V: TRBV2; CDR3: CASSYRDISPYEQYF
J: TRBJ2-3; V: TRBV28; CDR3: CASSLGGAAGYTDTQYF
J: TRBJ1-1; V: TRBV5-1; CDR3: CASSLAGRGSEAFF
J: TRBJ2-7; V: TRBV29-1; CDR3: CSVEIGTSGSHEQYF
J: TRBJ2-1; V: TRBV6-1; CDR3: CASSEAREINEQFF
J: TRBJ2-1; V: TRBV11-1; CDR3: CASSSPDGGETYNEQFF
J: TRBJ2-1; V: TRBV10-3; CDR3: CAIRGQLPEDEQFF
J: TRBJ2-7; V: TRBV28; CDR3: CASTTYGRPGEQYF
J: TRBJ1-2; V: TRBV6-5; CDR3: CASSGRGAGDYGYTF
J: TRBJ1-4; V: TRBV20-1; CDR3: CSARDLEKLFF
J: TRBJ2-2; V: TRBV28; CDR3: CATWTSGSFGELFF
J: TRBJ1-3; V: TRBV13; CDR3: CASSPGGGWGNTIYF
J: TRBJ2-1; V: TRBV6-6; CDR3: CASSYGLGHEQFF
J: TRBJ2-3; V: TRBV2; CDR3: CASSVLLAGGPEDTQYF
J: TRBJ2-7; V: TRBV9; CDR3: CASSVDSSSYEQYF
J: TRBJ2-3; V: TRBV7-8; CDR3: CASSLQGSSTDTQYF
J: TRBJ2-5; V: TRBV19; CDR3: CASSIGQLAGETQYF
J: TRBJ1-1; V: TRBV30; CDR3: CAWSLRGLNTEAFF